The present entry profiles one T cell receptor beta chain with its context. Its antigen is unknown. This record comes from a study of T-cell memory formation after mild COVID-19. Study-level points and caveats: Day 15 to 85 contracting clones showed balanced CD4/CD8; day 15 to 37 expanders favored CD4+.

From the 5' RACE reads, TCRdb called clonotypes with MiXCR, one entry per CDR3 protein. The repertoire holds roughly 250,000 distinct CDR3 sequences, with around 17% as singletons. The TCR was taken from a man between 18 and 35 years old who had mild COVID-19 (a few samples of this study predate the infection). Cell type and time point are not known. The specimen sequenced was PBMCs or a T cell subset sorted from them (not recorded which).

CDR3 bases: TGTGCCAGCAGCTTAGTTGGGACAGGGAGCGTCCGCGGCACTGAAGCTTTCTTT. Its protein product is CASSLVGTGSVRGTEAFF. The chain employs TRBV7-2 and TRBJ1-1; 9 positions match TRBD1. This CDR3 has 18 residues. The germline CDR1 and CDR2 sequences are SGHTA and FQGNSA. The trim removed 1 base at V and 4 bases at J, leaving 13 bases unmatched.